This record looks at one T cell receptor (beta chain) sequence and its context. This sample is part of a study of blood T cells in healthy people across ages. Combining a sample-barcoded 5' primer with a J-beta primer mix, a second PCR ran for roughly 7 to 12 cycles. Every molecule of cDNA carried a tag from a template-switch adaptor with 12 random nucleotides. Each CDR3 protein is one row after TCRdb ran MiXCR on the 5' RACE reads. The sample yields about 900,000 distinct CDR3 sequences, about 48% seen once. CDR1 and CDR2 from the germline V gene are SGHNT and YYREEE (reference sequence). The CDR3 spans 14 residues. V lost 4 bases and J 1 base, leaving 10 bases between the germline ends.

Sequenced input: blood. This sequence was found in a man aged 25-40 years in good health. The chain is built from TRBV5-4 and TRBJ2-3; maybe TRBD1 (5 bases). The CDR3 here is CASSRTPGTDTQYF. For the CDR3, the DNA is TGTGCCAGCAGCCGGACACCGGGCACAGATACGCAGTATTTT. The full variable domain, in which reference TRBV5-4 and TRBJ2-3 provide the parts outside the CDR3, is ETGVTQSPTHLIKTRGQQVTLRCSSQSGHNTVSWYQQALGQGPQFIFQYYREEENGRGNFPPRFSGLQFPNYSSELNVNALELDDSALYLCASSRTPGTDTQYFGPGTRLTVL.